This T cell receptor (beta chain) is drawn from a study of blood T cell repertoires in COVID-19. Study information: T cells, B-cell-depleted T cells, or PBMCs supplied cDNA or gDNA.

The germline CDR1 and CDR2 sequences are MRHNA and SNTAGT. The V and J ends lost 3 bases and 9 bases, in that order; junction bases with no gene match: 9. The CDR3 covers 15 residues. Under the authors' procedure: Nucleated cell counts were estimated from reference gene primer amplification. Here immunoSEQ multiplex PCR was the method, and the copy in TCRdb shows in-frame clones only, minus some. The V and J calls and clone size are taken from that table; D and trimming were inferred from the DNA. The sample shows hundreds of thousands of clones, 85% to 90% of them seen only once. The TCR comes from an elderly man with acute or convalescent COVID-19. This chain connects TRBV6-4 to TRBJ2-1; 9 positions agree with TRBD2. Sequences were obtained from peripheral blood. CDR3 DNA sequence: TGTGCCAGCAGTGATGAATCTAGCGGGGTCCGTGAGCAGTTCTTC. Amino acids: CASSDESSGVREQFF.